The rows below give T cell receptor beta chains drawn from one sample of a study of resident and recirculating memory T cells in vitiligo. The table came from immunoSEQ multiplex PCR; TCRdb's copy has only in-frame clones and leaves some out. The sample comprises fewer than 85,000 clones, about 91% of which are singletons, and about 5.5% rests with the top ten. The sequenced material came from blood. The receptors originated from a male donor with vitiligo. The CDR3 runs from the conserved cysteine through the conserved F or W. D genes are given only for firm matches. Clone sizes are given selectively: once, few, many, or a class where the clone is expanded.

J gene	V gene	D gene	clone size	CDR3 protein	CDR3 DNA
TRBJ1-2	TRBV5-6	TRBD1	NA	CASSWTGSGYTF	TGTGCCAGCAGCTGGACAGGGAGCGGCTACACCTTC
TRBJ2-1	TRBV7-9	NA	NA	CASSKVGAGVNEQFF	TGTGCCAGCAGCAAGGTGGGTGCGGGCGTCAATGAGCAGTTCTTC
TRBJ2-1	TRBV9	TRBD2	NA	CASSVGPGLGGDEQFF	TGTGCCAGCAGCGTAGGGCCGGGGCTCGGGGGGGATGAGCAGTTCTTC
TRBJ2-2	TRBV7-3	TRBD2	NA	CASSLWTSPPGELFF	TGTGCCAGCAGCCTATGGACTAGCCCGCCCGGGGAGCTGTTTTTT
TRBJ1-2	TRBV7-9	TRBD1	NA	CASSLSTGDLYGYTF	TGTGCCAGCAGTCTTTCGACAGGGGACCTCTATGGCTACACCTTC
TRBJ1-1	TRBV28	NA	few	CASRSLLALSTEAFF	TGTGCCAGCAGATCCCTTTTAGCTTTAAGTACTGAAGCTTTCTTT
TRBJ2-7	TRBV5-1	TRBD2	NA	CASSAGFGRKNEQYF	TGCGCCAGCAGCGCTGGATTCGGGAGGAAGAACGAGCAGTACTTC
TRBJ2-7	TRBV27	NA	NA	CASRRNRDGYEQYF	TGTGCCAGCAGGAGGAACAGGGATGGTTACGAGCAGTACTTC
TRBJ2-2	TRBV25-1	NA	NA	CASSVGGAATGELFF	TGTGCCAGCAGTGTGGGAGGAGCGGCCACCGGGGAGCTGTTTTTT
TRBJ2-3	TRBV28	TRBD2	NA	CASSRRASGSSDTQYF	TGTGCCAGCAGCAGGCGGGCTAGCGGGAGCTCAGATACGCAGTATTTT
TRBJ1-5	TRBV18	NA	NA	CASSPLGSNQPQHF	TGTGCCAGCTCACCACTGGGCAGCAATCAGCCCCAGCATTTT
TRBJ1-6	TRBV30	NA	NA	CAWSVQGTSPLHF	TGTGCCTGGAGTGTACAGGGAACCTCACCCCTCCACTTT
TRBJ2-5	TRBV7-9	NA	NA	CASSLVRNQETQYF	TGTGCCAGCAGCTTAGTGCGGAATCAAGAGACCCAGTACTTC
TRBJ1-1	TRBV27	TRBD1	NA	CASSGQGALTEAFF	TGTGCCAGCAGCGGACAGGGGGCGCTTACTGAAGCTTTCTTT
TRBJ2-1	TRBV4-1	TRBD1	NA	CASSQDERTGDRNEQFF	TGCGCCAGCAGCCAAGATGAGAGGACAGGGGACAGAAATGAGCAGTTCTTC
TRBJ2-5	TRBV7-6	NA	once	CASSLHTGGVETQYF	TGTGCCAGCAGCTTACATACAGGGGGGGTCGAGACCCAGTACTTC